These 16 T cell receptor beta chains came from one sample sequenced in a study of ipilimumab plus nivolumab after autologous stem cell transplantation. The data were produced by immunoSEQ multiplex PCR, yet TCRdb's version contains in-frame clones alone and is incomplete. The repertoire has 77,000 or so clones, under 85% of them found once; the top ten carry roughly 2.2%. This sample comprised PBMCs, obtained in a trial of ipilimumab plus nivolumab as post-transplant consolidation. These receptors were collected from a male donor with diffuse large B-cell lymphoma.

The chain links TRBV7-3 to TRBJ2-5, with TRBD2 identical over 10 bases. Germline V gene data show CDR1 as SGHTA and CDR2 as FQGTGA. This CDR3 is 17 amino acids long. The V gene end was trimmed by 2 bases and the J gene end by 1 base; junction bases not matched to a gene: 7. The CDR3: CASSLFGSSGGQETQYF. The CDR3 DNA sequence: TGTGCCAGCAGCTTATTCGGGTCTAGCGGGGGCCAAGAGACCCAGTACTTC.

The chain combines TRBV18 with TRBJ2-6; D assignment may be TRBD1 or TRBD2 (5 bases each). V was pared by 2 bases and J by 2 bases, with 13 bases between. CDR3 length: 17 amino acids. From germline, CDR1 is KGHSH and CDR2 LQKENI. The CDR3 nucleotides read TGTGCCAGCTCACCATGGGACGCAAAGGCTGGGGCCAACGTCCTGACTTTC. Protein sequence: CASSPWDAKAGANVLTF.

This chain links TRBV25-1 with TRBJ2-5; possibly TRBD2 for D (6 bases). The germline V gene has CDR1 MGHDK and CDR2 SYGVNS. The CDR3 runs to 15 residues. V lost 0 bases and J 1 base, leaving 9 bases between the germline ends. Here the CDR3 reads CASSEYRGSQETQYF. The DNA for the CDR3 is TGTGCCAGCAGTGAATACCGGGGGTCCCAAGAGACCCAGTACTTC.

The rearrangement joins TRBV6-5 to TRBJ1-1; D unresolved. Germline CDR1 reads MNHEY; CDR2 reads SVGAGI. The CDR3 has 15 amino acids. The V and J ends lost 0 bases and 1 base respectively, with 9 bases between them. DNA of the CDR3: TGTGCCAGCAGTTACTCGAGTCTTGCGAACACTGAAGCTTTCTTT. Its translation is CASSYSSLANTEAFF.

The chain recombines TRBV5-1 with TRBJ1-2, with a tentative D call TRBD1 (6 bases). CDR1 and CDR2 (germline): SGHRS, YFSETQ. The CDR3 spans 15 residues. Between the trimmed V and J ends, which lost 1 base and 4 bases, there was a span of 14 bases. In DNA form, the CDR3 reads TGCGCCAGCAGCTTGAACCAGGGGCCGAGCTATGGCTACACCTTC. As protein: CASSLNQGPSYGYTF.

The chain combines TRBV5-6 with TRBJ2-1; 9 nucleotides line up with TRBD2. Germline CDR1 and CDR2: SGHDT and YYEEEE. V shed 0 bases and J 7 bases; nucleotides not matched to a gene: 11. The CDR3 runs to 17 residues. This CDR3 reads CASSLAVAGGYPNEQFF. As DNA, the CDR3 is TGTGCCAGCAGCTTGGCCGTTGCGGGGGGGTACCCGAATGAGCAGTTCTTC.

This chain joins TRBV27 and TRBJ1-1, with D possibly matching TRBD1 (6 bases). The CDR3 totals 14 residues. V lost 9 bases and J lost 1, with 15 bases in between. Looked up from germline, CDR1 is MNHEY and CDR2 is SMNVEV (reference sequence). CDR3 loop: CASGSRGRNTEAFF. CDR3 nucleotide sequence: TGTGCCAGTGGATCCAGGGGAAGGAACACTGAAGCTTTCTTT.

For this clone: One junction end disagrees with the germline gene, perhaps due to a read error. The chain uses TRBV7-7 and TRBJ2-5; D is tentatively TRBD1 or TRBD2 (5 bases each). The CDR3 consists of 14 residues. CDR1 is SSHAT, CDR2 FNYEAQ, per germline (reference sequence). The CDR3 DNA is TGTGCTAGCAGCGTTGGGGTGGGACGAGAGACCCAGTACTTC. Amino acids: CASSVGVGRETQYF.

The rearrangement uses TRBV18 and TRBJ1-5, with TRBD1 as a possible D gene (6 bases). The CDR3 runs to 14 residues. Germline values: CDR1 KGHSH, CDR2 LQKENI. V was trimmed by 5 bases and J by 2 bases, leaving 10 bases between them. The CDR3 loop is CASSNRVGNQPQHF. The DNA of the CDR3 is TGTGCCAGCTCAAACAGGGTTGGCAATCAGCCCCAGCATTTT.

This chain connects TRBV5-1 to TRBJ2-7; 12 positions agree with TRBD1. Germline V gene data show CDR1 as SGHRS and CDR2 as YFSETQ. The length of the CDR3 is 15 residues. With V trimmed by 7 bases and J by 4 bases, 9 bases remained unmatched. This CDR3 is CASGRPGQGAYEQYF. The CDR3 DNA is TGCGCCAGCGGTCGACCGGGACAGGGGGCTTACGAGCAGTACTTC.

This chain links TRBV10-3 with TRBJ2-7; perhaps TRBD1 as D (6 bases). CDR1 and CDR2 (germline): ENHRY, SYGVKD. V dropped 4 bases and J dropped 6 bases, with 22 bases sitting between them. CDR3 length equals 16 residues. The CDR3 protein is CAISGAGRGSSGEQYF. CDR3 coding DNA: TGTGCCATCAGTGGAGCCGGTAGGGGGTCCAGCGGCGAGCAGTACTTC.

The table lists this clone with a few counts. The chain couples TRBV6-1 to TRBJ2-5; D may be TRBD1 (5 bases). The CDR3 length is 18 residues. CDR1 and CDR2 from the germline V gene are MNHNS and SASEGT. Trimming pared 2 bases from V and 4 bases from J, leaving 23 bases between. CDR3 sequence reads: CASSERRGRDLNIETQYF. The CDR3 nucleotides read TGTGCCAGCAGTGAAAGGAGAGGCAGGGATTTGAATATAGAGACCCAGTACTTC.

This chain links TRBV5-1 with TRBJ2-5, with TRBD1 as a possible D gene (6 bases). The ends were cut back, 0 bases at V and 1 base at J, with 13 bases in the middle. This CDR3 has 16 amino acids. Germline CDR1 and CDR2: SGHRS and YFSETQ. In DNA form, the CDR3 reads TGCGCCAGCAGCTTGGCCTCGGGGACAATCCAAGAGACCCAGTACTTC. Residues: CASSLASGTIQETQYF.

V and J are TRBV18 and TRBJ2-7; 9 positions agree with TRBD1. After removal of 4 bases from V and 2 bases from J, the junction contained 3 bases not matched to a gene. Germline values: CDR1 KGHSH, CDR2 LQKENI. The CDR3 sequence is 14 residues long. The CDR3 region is CASSLQGAAYEQYF. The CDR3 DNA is TGTGCCAGCTCACTACAGGGGGCTGCCTACGAGCAGTACTTC.

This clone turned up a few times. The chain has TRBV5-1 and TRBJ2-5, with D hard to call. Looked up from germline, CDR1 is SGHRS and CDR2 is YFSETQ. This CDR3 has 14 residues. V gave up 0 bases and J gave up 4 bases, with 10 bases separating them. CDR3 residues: CASSLGPRGETQYF. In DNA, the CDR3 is TGCGCCAGCAGCTTGGGGCCCCGAGGAGAGACCCAGTACTTC.

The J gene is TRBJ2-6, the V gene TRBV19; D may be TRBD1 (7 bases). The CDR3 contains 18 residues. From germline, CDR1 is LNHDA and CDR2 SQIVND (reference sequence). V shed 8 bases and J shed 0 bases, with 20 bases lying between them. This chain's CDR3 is CASRPGAGGGSGANVLTF. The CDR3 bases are TGTGCCAGTCGACCCGGGGCAGGGGGAGGCTCTGGGGCCAACGTCCTGACTTTC.